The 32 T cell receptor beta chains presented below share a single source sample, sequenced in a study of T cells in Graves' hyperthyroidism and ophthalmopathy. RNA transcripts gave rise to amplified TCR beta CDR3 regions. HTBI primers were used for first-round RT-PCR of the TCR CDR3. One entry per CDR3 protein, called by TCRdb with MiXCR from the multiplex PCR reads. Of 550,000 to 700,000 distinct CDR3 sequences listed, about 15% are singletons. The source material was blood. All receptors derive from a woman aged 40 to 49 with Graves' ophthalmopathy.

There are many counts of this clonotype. The CDR3 coding sequence is TGTGCCAGCAGTTCGGCAGGAGAGACCCAGTACTTC. Protein product: CASSSAGETQYF. This sequence joins TRBV28 and TRBJ2-5; D gene unclear. The V gene lost 4 bases and the J gene lost 4 bases, with 7 bases spanning the gap. CDR1 is MDHEN and CDR2 is SYDVKM in the germline V gene. CDR3 length equals 12 residues.

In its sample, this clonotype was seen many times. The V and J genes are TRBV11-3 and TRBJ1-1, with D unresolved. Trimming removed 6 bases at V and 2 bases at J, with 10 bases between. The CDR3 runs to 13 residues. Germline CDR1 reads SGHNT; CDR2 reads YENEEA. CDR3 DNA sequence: TGTGCCAGCAGGCCGACCACTAACACTGAAGCTTTCTTT. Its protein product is CASRPTTNTEAFF.

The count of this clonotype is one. The CDR3 DNA follows: TGTGCCAGCAGCTTAGCTCGACAGGGGGCGCCCGGGTACATTCAGTACTTC. Translating gives CASSLARQGAPGYIQYF. The V gene is TRBV7-9, the J gene TRBJ2-4, with 10 bases identical to TRBD1. From germline, CDR1 is SEHNR and CDR2 FQNEAQ (reference sequence). The CDR3 runs 17 residues. V lost 0 bases and J lost 8; bases outside the gene matches: 10.

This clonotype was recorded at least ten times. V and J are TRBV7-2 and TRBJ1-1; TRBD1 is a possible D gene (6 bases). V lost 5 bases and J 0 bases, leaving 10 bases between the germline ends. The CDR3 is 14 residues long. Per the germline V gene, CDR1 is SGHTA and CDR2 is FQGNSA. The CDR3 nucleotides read TGTGCCAGCAGCAAGACAGGTCTGAACACTGAAGCTTTCTTT. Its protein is CASSKTGLNTEAFF.

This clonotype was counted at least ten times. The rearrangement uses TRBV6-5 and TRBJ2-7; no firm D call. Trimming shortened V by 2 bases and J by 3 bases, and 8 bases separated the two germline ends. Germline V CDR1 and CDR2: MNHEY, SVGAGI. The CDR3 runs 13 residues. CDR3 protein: CASSYPPNYEQYF. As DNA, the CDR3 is TGTGCCAGCAGTTACCCCCCGAACTACGAGCAGTACTTC.

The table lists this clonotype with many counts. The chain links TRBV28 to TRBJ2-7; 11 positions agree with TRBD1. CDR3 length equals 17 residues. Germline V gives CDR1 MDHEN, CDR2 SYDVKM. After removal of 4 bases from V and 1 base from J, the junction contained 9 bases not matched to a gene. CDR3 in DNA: TGTGCCAGCAGTTCCTCCGGGACAGGGGGGTTTTCCTACGAGCAGTACTTC. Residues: CASSSSGTGGFSYEQYF.

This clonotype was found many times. CDR3 residues: CASSLEGGSEAFF. CDR3 DNA: TGTGCCAGCAGCTTAGAAGGAGGCAGTGAAGCTTTCTTT. This chain connects TRBV7-3 to TRBJ1-1; no firm D call. The V gene's germline CDR1 is SGHTA and CDR2 FQGTGA. Trimming took off 2 bases at V and 7 bases at J, with 11 bases between the two ends. The CDR3 length is 13 residues.

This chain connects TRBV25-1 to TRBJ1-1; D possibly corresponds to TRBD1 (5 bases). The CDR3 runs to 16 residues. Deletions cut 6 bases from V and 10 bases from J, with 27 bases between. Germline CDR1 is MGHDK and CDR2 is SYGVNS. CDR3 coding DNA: TGTGCCAGCAGCTCTCCCGGGACTCCCTCTGGGGTCTTAGCTTTCTTT. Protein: CASSSPGTPSGVLAFF.

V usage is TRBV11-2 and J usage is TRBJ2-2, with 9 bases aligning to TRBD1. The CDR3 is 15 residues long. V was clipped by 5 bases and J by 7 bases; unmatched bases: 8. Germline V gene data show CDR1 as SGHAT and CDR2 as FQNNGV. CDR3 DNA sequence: TGTGCCAGCAGCCTACGGACAGGGGCGAACGGGGAGCTGTTTTTT. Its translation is CASSLRTGANGELFF.

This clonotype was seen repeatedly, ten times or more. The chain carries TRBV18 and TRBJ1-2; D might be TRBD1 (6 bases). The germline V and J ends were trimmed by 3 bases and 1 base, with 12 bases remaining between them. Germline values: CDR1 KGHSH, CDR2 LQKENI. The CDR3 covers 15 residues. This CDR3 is CASSPGGGHNYGYTF. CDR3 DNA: TGTGCCAGCTCACCTGGAGGGGGGCATAACTATGGCTACACCTTC. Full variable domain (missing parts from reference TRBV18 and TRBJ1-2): NAGVMQNPRHLVRRRGQEARLRCSPMKGHSHVYWYRQLPEEGLKFMVYLQKENIIDESGMPKERFSAEFPKEGPSILRIQQVVRGDSAAYFCASSPGGGHNYGYTFGSGTRLTVV.

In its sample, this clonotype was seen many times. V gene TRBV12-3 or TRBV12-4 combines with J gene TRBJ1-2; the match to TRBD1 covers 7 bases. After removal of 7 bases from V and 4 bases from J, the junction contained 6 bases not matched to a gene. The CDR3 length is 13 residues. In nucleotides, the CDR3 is TGTGCCAGCACCTCGACAGGGAGCTATGGCTACACCTTC. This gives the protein CASTSTGSYGYTF.

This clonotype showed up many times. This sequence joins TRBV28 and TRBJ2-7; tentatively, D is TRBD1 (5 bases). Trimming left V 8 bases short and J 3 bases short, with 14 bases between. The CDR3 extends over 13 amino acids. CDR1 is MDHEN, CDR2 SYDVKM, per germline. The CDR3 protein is CASVRGFGYEQYF. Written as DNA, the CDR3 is TGTGCCAGCGTAAGGGGTTTCGGCTACGAGCAGTACTTC.

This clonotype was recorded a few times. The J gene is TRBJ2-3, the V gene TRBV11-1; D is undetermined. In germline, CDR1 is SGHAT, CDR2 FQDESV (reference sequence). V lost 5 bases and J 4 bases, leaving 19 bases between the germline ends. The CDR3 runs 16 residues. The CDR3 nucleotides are TGTGCCAGCAGCACCCCGGACGGTCCGGGCCCAGATACGCAGTATTTT. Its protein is CASSTPDGPGPDTQYF.

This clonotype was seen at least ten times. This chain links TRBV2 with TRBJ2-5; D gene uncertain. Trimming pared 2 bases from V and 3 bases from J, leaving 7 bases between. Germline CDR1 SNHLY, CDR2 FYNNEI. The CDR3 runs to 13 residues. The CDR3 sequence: CASSENAEETQYF. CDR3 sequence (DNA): TGTGCCAGCAGTGAAAACGCCGAAGAGACCCAGTACTTC.

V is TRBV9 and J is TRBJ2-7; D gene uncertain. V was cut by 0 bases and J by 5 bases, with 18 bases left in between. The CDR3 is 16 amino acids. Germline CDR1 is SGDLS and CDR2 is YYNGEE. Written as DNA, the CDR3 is TGTGCCAGCAGCGTAGGAGCAGGTAGTATCGTCGACGAGCAGTACTTC. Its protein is CASSVGAGSIVDEQYF.

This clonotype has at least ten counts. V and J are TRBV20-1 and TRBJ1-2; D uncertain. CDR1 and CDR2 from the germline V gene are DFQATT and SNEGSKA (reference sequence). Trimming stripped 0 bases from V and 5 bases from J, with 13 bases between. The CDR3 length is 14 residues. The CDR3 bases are TGCAGTGCTAGAGATCTGGCGGGGAGTTATGGCTACACCTTC. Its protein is CSARDLAGSYGYTF.

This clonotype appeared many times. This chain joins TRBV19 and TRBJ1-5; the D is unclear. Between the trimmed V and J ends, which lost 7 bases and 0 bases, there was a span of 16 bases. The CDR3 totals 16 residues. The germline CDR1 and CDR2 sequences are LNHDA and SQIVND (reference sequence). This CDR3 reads CASTSYSGDSNQPQHF. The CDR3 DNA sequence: TGTGCCAGTACCAGCTACTCTGGTGATAGCAATCAGCCCCAGCATTTT.

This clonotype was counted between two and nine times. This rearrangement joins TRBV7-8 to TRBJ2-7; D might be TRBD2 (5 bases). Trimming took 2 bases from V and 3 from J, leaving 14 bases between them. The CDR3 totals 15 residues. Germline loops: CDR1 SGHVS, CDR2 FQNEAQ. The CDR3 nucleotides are TGTGCCAGCAGCTTAACTGCCTATGAGGGCTACGAGCAGTACTTC. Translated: CASSLTAYEGYEQYF.

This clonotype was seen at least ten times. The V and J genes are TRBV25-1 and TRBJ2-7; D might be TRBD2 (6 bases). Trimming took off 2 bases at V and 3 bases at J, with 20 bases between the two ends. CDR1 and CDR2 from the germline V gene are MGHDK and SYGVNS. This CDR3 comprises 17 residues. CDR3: CASSEGLADPGNYEQYF. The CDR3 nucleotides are TGTGCCAGCAGTGAAGGGTTAGCGGACCCTGGGAACTACGAGCAGTACTTC.

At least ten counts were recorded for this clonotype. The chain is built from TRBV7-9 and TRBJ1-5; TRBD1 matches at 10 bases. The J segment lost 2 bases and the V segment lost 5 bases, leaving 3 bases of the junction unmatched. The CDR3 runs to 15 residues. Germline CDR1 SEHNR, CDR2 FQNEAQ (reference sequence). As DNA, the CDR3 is TGTGCCAGCAGCCAGACAGGGGGCGGCAATCAGCCCCAGCATTTT. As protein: CASSQTGGGNQPQHF.

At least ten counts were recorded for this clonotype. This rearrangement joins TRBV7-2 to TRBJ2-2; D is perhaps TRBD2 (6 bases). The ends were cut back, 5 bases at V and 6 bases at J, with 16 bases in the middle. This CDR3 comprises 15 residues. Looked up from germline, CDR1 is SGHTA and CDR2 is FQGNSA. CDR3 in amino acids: CASSLQAGGAGELFF. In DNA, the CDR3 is TGTGCCAGCAGCCTACAGGCCGGCGGGGCCGGGGAGCTGTTTTTT. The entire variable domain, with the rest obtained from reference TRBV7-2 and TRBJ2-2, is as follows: GAGVSQSPSNKVTEKGKDVELRCDPISGHTALYWYRQSLGQGLEFLIYFQGNSAPDKSGLPSDRFSAERTGGSVSTLTIQRTQQEDSAVYLCASSLQAGGAGELFFGEGSRLTVL.

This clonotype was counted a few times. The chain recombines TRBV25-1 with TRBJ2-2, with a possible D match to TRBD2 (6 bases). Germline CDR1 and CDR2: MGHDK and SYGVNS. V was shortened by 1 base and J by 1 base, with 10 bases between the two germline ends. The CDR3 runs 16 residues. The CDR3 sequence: CASSELQAGNTGELFF. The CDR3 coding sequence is TGTGCCAGCAGTGAATTGCAAGCGGGGAACACCGGGGAGCTGTTTTTT.

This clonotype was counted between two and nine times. CDR3 loop: CASSGLGLGKNIQYF. CDR3 bases: TGTGCCAGCAGCGGTCTGGGGCTAGGCAAAAACATTCAGTACTTC. The chain recombines TRBV9 with TRBJ2-4, with a weak D call TRBD1 (5 bases). V gave up 3 bases and J gave up 3 bases, with 13 bases separating them. This CDR3 has 15 amino acids. Germline CDR1 reads SGDLS; CDR2 reads YYNGEE. Looking up the rest from reference TRBV9 and TRBJ2-4 gives the full variable domain: DSGVTQTPKHLITATGQRVTLRCSPRSGDLSVYWYQQSLDQGLQFLIQYYNGEERAKGNILERFSAQQFPDLHSELNLSSLELGDSALYFCASSGLGLGKNIQYFGAGTRLSVL.

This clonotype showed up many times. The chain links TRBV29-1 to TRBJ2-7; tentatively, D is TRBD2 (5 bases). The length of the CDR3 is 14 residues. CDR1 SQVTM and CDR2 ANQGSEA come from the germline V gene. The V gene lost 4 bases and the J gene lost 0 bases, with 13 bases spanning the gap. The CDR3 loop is CSVGGRSTSYEQYF. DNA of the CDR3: TGCAGCGTTGGCGGGCGGAGCACCTCCTACGAGCAGTACTTC.

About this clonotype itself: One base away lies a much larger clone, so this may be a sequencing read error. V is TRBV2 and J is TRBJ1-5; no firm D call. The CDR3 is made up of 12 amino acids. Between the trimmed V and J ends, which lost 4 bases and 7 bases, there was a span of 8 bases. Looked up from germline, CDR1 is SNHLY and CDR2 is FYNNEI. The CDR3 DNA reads TGTGCCAGCAGTGCGGACCGGCAGCCCCAGCATTTT. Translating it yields CASSADRQPQHF.

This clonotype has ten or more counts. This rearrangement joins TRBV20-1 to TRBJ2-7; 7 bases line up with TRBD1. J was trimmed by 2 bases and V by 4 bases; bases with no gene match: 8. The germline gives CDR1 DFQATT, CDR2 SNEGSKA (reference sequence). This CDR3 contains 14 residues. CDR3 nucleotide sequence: TGCAGTGCTAACAGAGAGACAGGGCCCTACGAGCAGTACTTC. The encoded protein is CSANRETGPYEQYF.

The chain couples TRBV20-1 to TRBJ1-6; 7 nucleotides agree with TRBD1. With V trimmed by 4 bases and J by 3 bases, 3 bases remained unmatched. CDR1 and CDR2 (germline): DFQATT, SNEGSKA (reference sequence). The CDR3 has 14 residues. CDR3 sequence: CSATGDSYNSPLHF. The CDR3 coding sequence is TGCAGTGCTACCGGGGACAGCTATAATTCACCCCTCCACTTT.

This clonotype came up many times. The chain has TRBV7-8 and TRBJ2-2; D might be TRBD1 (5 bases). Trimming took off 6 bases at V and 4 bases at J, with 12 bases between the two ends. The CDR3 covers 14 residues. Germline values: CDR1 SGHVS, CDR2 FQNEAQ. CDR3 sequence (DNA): TGTGCCAGCAGACCTCGTGGGGCCACCGGGGAGCTGTTTTTT. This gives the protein CASRPRGATGELFF.

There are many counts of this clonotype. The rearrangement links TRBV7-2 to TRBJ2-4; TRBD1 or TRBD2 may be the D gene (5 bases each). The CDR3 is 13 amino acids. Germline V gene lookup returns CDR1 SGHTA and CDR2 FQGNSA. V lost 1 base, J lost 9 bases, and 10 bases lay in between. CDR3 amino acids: CASSLEEGPIQYF. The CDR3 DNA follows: TGTGCCAGCAGCTTAGAAGAGGGGCCCATTCAGTACTTC.

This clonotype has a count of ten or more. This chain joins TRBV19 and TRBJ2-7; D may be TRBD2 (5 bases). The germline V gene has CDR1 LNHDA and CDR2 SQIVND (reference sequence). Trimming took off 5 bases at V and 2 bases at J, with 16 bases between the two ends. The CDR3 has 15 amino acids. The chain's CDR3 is CASSGYSGAAYEQYF. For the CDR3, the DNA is TGTGCCAGTAGTGGGTACAGCGGAGCCGCCTACGAGCAGTACTTC.

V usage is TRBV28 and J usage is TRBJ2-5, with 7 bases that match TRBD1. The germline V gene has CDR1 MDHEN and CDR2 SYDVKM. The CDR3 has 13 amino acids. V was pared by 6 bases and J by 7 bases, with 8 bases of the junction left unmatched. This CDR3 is CASSSRGSGTQYF. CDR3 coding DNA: TGTGCCAGCAGCTCCAGGGGGTCGGGGACCCAGTACTTC.

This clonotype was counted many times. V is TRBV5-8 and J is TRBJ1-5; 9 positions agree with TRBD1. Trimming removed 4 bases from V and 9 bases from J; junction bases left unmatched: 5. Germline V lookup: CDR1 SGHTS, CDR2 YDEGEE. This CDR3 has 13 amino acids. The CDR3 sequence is CASSLGTGTPQHF. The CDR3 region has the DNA TGTGCCAGCAGCCTGGGGACAGGGACGCCCCAGCATTTT.